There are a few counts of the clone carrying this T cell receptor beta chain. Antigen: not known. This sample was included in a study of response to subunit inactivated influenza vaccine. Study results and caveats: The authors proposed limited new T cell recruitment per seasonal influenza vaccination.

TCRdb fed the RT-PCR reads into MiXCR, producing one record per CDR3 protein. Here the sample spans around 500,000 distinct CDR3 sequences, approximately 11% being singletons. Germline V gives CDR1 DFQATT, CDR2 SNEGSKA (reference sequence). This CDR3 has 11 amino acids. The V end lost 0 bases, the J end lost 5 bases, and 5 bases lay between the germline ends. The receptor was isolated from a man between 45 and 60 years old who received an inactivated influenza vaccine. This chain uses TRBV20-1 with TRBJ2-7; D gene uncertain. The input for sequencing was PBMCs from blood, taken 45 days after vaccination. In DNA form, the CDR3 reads TGCAGTGCTAGAGAACTACACGAGCAGTACTTC. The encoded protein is CSARELHEQYF.